This is a list of T cell receptor beta chains from one sample in a study of a mutant IDH1 vaccine in newly diagnosed glioma. TCRdb's copy holds only in-frame clones and misses some; the assay was immunoSEQ multiplex PCR. The sample records roughly 60,000 clones, roughly 74% being singletons. No antigens are known for them. Sequenced here: PBMCs, sampled from a glioma patient whose treatment included an IDH1 peptide vaccine. Receptors originate from a man aged 50 to 59 with glioma. The CDR3 runs from the conserved cysteine through the conserved F or W. The D gene is left open where the match is weak.

d_gene: -; j_gene: TRBJ1-4; v_gene: TRBV27; CDR3aa: CASSPRQLNEKLFF; CDR3nt: TGTGCCAGCAGTCCCCGACAGCTTAATGAAAAACTGTTTTTT
d_gene: -; j_gene: TRBJ2-3; v_gene: TRBV29-1; CDR3aa: CSVEERAHDTDTQYF; CDR3nt: TGCAGCGTTGAAGAAAGAGCACACGACACAGATACGCAGTATTTT
d_gene: -; j_gene: TRBJ1-4; v_gene: TRBV20-1; CDR3aa: CSAQGEKLFF; CDR3nt: TGCAGTGCACAGGGCGAAAAACTGTTTTTT
d_gene: -; j_gene: TRBJ1-6; v_gene: TRBV7-2; CDR3aa: CASSFSPEWNSPLHF; CDR3nt: TGTGCCAGCAGCTTCAGCCCCGAATGGAATTCACCCCTCCACTTT
d_gene: -; j_gene: TRBJ2-2; v_gene: TRBV7-2; CDR3aa: CASSPHRGELFF; CDR3nt: TGTGCCAGCAGCCCACACAGGGGGGAGCTGTTTTTT
d_gene: -; j_gene: TRBJ2-7; v_gene: TRBV2; CDR3aa: CASSGQGGYEQYF; CDR3nt: TGTGCCAGCAGTGGGCAGGGTGGTTACGAGCAGTACTTC
d_gene: TRBD1; j_gene: TRBJ2-7; v_gene: TRBV28; CDR3aa: CASSFGTGSYEQYF; CDR3nt: TGTGCCAGCAGTTTCGGGACAGGTTCCTACGAGCAGTACTTC
d_gene: -; j_gene: TRBJ1-1; v_gene: TRBV18; CDR3aa: CASSPDTEAFF; CDR3nt: TGTGCCAGCTCACCGGACACTGAAGCTTTCTTT
d_gene: -; j_gene: TRBJ2-5; v_gene: TRBV19; CDR3aa: CASSGQTMLETQYF; CDR3nt: TGTGCCAGTAGTGGGCAGACAATGTTGGAGACCCAGTACTTC
d_gene: -; j_gene: TRBJ2-5; v_gene: TRBV5-6; CDR3aa: CASSSTLETQYF; CDR3nt: TGTGCCAGCAGCTCGACTTTGGAGACCCAGTACTTC
d_gene: -; j_gene: TRBJ2-7; v_gene: TRBV6-5; CDR3aa: CASSSGRTYEQYF; CDR3nt: TGTGCCAGCAGTTCGGGCAGAACCTACGAGCAGTACTTC
d_gene: -; j_gene: TRBJ2-5; v_gene: TRBV10-3; CDR3aa: CAIRGDVGETQYF; CDR3nt: TGTGCCATCAGGGGGGACGTTGGAGAGACCCAGTACTTC
d_gene: -; j_gene: TRBJ1-1; v_gene: TRBV7-9; CDR3aa: CASSPPAGEIGITEAFF; CDR3nt: TGTGCCAGCAGCCCTCCGGCAGGGGAGATTGGGATCACTGAAGCTTTCTTT
d_gene: -; j_gene: TRBJ2-7; v_gene: TRBV19; CDR3aa: CASSMAGKTYEQYF; CDR3nt: TGTGCCAGTAGTATGGCAGGGAAGACCTACGAGCAGTACTTC